This T cell receptor (beta chain) came from a study of cytomegalovirus exposure and HLA in healthy donors. About the research overall: Previous work identified 90 million to 130 million unique TCR beta sequences from some 170 million T cells.

Worth noting for this clone: Antigen unknown.

The primer mix had 60 Vbeta and 13 Jbeta primers. The assay was immunoSEQ multiplex PCR, and TCRdb's table has in-frame clones only and misses some. The repertoire holds some 100,000 clones, around 70% seen once, with roughly 11% in the top ten. General study results and limits: With later analysis, a missense DCLRE1C variant became linked to TCR beta V- and J-gene trimming.

CDR1 is LGHNA, CDR2 YSLEER, per germline. This CDR3 is 13 amino acids long. The V end was cut by 1 base, the J end by 7 bases, with 11 bases between. V usage is TRBV4-3 and J usage is TRBJ2-7; a weak D match, TRBD1 (5 bases). This TCR derives from a woman aged 45-59 years in good health and CMV-seropositive. The sequencing input was PBMCs. The DNA for the CDR3 is TGCGCCAGCAGCCAAGTGAAGGGGTGGGAGCAGTACTTC. It translates to CASSQVKGWEQYF.